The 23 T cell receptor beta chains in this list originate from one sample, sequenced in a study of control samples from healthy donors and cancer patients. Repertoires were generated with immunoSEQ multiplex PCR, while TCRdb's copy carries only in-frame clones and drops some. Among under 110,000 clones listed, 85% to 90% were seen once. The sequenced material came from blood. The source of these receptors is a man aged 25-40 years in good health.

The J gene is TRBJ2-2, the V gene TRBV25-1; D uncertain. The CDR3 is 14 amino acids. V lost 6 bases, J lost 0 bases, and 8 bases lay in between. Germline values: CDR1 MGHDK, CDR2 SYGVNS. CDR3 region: CASRRDTNTGELFF. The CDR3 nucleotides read TGTGCCAGCAGAAGAGATACGAACACCGGGGAGCTGTTTTTT.

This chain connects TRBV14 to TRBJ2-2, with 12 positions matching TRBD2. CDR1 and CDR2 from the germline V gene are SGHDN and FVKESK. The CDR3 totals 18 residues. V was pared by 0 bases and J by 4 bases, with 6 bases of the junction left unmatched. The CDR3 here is CASSQDTQLAGGTGELFF. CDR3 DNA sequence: TGTGCCAGCAGCCAAGATACCCAACTAGCGGGGGGCACCGGGGAGCTGTTTTTT.

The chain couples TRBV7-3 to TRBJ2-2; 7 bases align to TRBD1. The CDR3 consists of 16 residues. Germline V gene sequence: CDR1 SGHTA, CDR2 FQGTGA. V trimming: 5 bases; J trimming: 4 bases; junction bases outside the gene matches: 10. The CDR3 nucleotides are TGTGCCAGCAGCACTTCCGGGACAGCCTTCACCGGGGAGCTGTTTTTT. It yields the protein CASSTSGTAFTGELFF.

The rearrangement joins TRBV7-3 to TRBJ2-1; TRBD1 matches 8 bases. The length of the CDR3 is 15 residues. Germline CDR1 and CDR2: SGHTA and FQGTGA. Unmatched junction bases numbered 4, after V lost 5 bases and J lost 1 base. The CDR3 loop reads CASSLRGQSYNEQFF. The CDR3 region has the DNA TGTGCCAGCAGCCTCAGGGGGCAGTCCTACAATGAGCAGTTCTTC.

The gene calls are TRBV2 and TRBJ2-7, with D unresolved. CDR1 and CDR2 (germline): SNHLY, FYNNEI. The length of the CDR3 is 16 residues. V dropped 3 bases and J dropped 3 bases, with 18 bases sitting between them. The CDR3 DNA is TGTGCCAGCAGTGATTGGTTTCCGAACAGAATCTACGAGCAGTACGTC. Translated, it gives CASSDWFPNRIYEQYV.

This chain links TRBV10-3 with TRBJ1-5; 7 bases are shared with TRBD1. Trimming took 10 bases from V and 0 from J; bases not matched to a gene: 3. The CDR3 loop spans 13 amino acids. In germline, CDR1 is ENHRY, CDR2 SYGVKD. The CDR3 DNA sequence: TGTGCCAGCCAGGGGGTTAGCAATCAGCCCCAGCATTTT. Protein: CASQGVSNQPQHF.

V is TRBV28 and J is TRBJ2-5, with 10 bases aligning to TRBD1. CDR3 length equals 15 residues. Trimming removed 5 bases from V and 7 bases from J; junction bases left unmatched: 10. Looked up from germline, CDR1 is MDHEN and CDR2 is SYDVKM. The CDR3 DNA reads TGTGCCAGCAGTCTAAGGGACAGGGGCGGGGGGACCCAGTACTTC. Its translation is CASSLRDRGGGTQYF.

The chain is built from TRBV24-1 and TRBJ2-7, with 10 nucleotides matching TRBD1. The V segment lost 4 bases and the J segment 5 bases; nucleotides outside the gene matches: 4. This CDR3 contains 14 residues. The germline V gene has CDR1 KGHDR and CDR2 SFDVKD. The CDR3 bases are TGTGCCACCAGTGAGAGGACAGGGGGGGACGAGCAGTACTTC. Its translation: CATSERTGGDEQYF.

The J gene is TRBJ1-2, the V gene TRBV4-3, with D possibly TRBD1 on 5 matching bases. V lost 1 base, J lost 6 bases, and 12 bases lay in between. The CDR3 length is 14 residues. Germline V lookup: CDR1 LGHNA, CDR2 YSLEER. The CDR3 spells CASSQGAPRDGYTF. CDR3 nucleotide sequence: TGCGCCAGCAGCCAAGGGGCACCCAGGGATGGCTACACCTTC.

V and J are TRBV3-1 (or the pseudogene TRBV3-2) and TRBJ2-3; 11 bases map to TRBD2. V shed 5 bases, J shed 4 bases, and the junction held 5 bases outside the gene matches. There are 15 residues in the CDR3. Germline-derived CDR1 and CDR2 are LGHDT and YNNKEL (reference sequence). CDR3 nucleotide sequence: TGTGCCAGCAGCATTAGCGGGGGGGCGTCAGATACGCAGTATTTT. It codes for CASSISGGASDTQYF.

The CDR3 reads CASSEQTGTNSPLHF. CDR3 nucleotide sequence: TGTGCCAGCAGTGAGCAGACAGGGACTAATTCACCCCTCCACTTT. The rearrangement joins TRBV6-1 to TRBJ1-6; TRBD1 matches 7 bases. V was clipped by 3 bases and J by 6 bases; unmatched bases: 5. The CDR3 runs 15 residues. Germline V CDR1 and CDR2: MNHNS, SASEGT.

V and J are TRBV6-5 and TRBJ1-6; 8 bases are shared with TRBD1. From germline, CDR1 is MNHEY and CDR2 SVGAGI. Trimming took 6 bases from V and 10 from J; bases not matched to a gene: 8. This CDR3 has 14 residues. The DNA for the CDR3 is TGTGCCAGCAGAGGACAGGGAAAAGACTCACCCCTCCACTTT. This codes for CASRGQGKDSPLHF.

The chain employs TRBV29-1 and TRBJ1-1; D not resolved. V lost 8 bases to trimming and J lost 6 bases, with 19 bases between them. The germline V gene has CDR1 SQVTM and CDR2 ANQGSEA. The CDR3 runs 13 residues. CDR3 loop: CSSRVGSSAEAFF. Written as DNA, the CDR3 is TGCAGCTCGAGGGTTGGGTCGAGCGCTGAAGCTTTCTTT.

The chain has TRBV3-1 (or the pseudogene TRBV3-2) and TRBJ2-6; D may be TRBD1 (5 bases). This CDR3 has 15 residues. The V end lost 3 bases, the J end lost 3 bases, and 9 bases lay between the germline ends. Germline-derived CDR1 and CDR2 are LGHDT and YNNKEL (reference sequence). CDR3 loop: CASSHRVVGANVLTF. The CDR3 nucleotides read TGTGCCAGCAGCCACAGGGTCGTTGGGGCCAACGTCCTGACTTTC.

CDR3 loop: CASSQGETRGTDTQYF. CDR3 in DNA: TGTGCCAGCAGCCAAGGGGAGACTAGGGGCACAGATACGCAGTATTTT. The chain combines TRBV3-1 (or the pseudogene TRBV3-2) with TRBJ2-3; D possibly corresponds to TRBD2 (6 bases). CDR3 length: 16 residues. CDR1 and CDR2 (germline): LGHDT, YNNKEL (reference sequence). Trimming took 1 base from V and 1 from J, leaving 12 bases between them.

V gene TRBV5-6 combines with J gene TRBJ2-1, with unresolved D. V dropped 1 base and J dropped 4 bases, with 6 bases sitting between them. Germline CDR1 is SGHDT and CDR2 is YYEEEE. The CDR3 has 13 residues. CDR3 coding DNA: TGTGCCAGCAGCTTGCCCTCATACAATGAGCAGTTCTTC. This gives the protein CASSLPSYNEQFF.

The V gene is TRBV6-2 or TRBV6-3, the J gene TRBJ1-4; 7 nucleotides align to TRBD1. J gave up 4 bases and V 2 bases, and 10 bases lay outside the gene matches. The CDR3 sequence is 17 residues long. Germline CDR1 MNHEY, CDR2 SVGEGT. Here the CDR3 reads CASSYQPKTGINEKLFF. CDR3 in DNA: TGTGCCAGCAGTTACCAACCTAAGACAGGGATTAATGAAAAACTGTTTTTT.

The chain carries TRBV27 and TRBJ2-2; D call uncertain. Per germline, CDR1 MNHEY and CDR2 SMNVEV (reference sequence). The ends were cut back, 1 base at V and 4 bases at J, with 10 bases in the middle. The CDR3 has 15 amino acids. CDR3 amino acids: CASSLWFIPTGELFF. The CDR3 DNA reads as TGTGCCAGCAGTTTATGGTTTATCCCCACCGGGGAGCTGTTTTTT.

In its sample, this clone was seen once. Written as DNA, the CDR3 is TGTGCCAGCAGCCCTGGGGGAGGGAAGGATGGCTACACCTTC. Protein: CASSPGGGKDGYTF. V gene TRBV28 combines with J gene TRBJ1-2, with D possibly being TRBD1 (5 bases). Per the germline V gene, CDR1 is MDHEN and CDR2 is SYDVKM. This CDR3 is built from 14 residues. V was pared by 6 bases and J by 6 bases, with 17 bases between.

The CDR3 region is CSVRQAFNYGYTF. CDR3 coding DNA: TGCAGCGTTCGACAGGCGTTTAACTATGGCTACACCTTC. V usage is TRBV29-1 and J usage is TRBJ1-2, with D perhaps TRBD1 (6 bases). The CDR3 runs 13 residues. Per the germline V gene, CDR1 is SQVTM and CDR2 is ANQGSEA. Between the trimmed V and J ends, which lost 5 bases and 1 base, there was a span of 11 bases.

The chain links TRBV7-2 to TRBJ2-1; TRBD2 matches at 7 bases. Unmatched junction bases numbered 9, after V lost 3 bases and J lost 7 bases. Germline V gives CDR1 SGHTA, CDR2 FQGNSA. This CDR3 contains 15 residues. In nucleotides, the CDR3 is TGTGCCAGCAGCTTTACGCTAGCAGCGGGGAATGAGCAGTTCTTC. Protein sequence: CASSFTLAAGNEQFF.

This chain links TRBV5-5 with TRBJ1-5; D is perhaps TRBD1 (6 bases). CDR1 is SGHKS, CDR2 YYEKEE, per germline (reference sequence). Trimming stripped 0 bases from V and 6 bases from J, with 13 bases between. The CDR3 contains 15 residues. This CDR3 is CASSLGVQGFQPQHF. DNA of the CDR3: TGTGCCAGCAGCTTGGGGGTCCAGGGGTTTCAGCCCCAGCATTTT.

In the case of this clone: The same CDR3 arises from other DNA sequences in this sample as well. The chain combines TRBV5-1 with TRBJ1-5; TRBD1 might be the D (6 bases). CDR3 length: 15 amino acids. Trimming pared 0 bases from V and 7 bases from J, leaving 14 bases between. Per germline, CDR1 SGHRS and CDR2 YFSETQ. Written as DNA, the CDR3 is TGCGCCAGCAGCTTGGGTACGGGGAGGGGGCAGCCCCAGCATTTT. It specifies CASSLGTGRGQPQHF. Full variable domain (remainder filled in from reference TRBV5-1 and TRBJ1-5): KAGVTQTPRYLIKTRGQQVTLSCSPISGHRSVSWYQQTPGQGLQFLFEYFSETQRNKGNFPGRFSGRQFSNSRSEMNVSTLELGDSALYLCASSLGTGRGQPQHFGDGTRLSIL.